Listed below are T cell receptor beta chains from one sample, sequenced in a study of blood T cell repertoires in COVID-19. The assay was immunoSEQ multiplex PCR, and TCRdb's table has in-frame clones only and misses some. The sample yields a few hundred thousand clones, around nine tenths seen once. Material: PBMCs or T cells enriched from blood (not recorded which). Every receptor here comes from a woman aged 40 to 50 who had recovered from COVID-19. Both conserved end residues are part of each CDR3. The D gene is left open where the match is weak. A clone size is listed for some rows: how often the clone was seen (once, few, many), or a class if it is expanded.

>TRBD1|few|TRBV9|TRBJ1-6
TGTGCCAGCAGCCGACAGGGGGATAATTCACCCCTCCACTTT
CASSRQGDNSPLHF
>.|.|TRBV7-9|TRBJ1-5
TGTGCCAGCAGCTCCGGATGGGGGGACCCTACGCCCCAGCATTTT
CASSSGWGDPTPQHF
>.|.|TRBV18|TRBJ1-5
TGTGCCAGCTCACCGACGGGGAATGGGCAGCCCCAGCATTTT
CASSPTGNGQPQHF
>TRBD2|.|TRBV7-7|TRBJ2-1
TGTGCTAGCAGCTCCACCGGGACTAGCAGTTACAATGAGCAGTTCTTC
CASSSTGTSSYNEQFF
>.|.|TRBV9|TRBJ2-1
TGTGCCAGCAGCGTGGCAGCGGACTCCTACAATGAGCAGTTCTTC
CASSVAADSYNEQFF
>TRBD2|many|TRBV24-1|TRBJ2-1
TGTGCCACCAGTGATTTTGCTAGCGGGAGCCACAATGAGCAGTTCTTC
CATSDFASGSHNEQFF
>.|.|TRBV7-9|TRBJ1-5
TGTGCCAGCAGCTTAGGGTCCTTTGGACTGCGGCCCCAGCATTTT
CASSLGSFGLRPQHF
>.|.|TRBV9|TRBJ2-6
TGTGCCAGCAGCGTACCGGGAGCCAACGTCCTGACTTTC
CASSVPGANVLTF
>.|.|TRBV11-3|TRBJ2-2
TGTGCCAGCAGCAATGACCTTGGAGGCACCGGGGAGCTGTTTTTT
CASSNDLGGTGELFF
>TRBD2|.|TRBV3-1/TRBV3-2|TRBJ2-1
TGTGCCAGCAGCCAAAGACTAGCGGGAGCTTTGTATGAGCAGTTCTTC
CASSQRLAGALYEQFF
>.|.|TRBV7-3|TRBJ2-1
TGTGCCAGCAGCTCCCAGGCCCCGGGAGTCAGAAATGAGCAGTTCTTC
CASSSQAPGVRNEQFF
>TRBD1|.|TRBV6-5|TRBJ2-3
TGTGCCAGCAGCCGGGACAGGGATGATACGCAGTATTTT
CASSRDRDDTQYF
>.|.|TRBV11-3|TRBJ2-7
TGTGCCAGCAGCTTAGGTGGAGCTGCCGTGAACGAGCAGTACTTC
CASSLGGAAVNEQYF
>.|.|TRBV4-1|TRBJ1-5
TGCGCCAGCAGCCAAACCCCACTGAGCAATCAGCCCCAGCATTTT
CASSQTPLSNQPQHF